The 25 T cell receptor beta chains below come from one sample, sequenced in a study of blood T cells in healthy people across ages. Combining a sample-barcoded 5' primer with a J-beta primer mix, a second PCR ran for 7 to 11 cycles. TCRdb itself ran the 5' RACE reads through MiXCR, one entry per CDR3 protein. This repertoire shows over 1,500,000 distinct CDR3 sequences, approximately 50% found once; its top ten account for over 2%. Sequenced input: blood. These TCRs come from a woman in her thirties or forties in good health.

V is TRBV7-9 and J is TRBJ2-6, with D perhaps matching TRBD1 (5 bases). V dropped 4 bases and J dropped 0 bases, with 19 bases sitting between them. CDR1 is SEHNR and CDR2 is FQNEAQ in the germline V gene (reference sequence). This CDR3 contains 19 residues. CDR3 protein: CASSSIMGGASSGANVLTF. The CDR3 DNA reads TGTGCCAGCAGCTCTATAATGGGTGGGGCAAGCTCTGGGGCCAACGTCCTGACTTTC. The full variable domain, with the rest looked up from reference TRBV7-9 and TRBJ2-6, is DTGVSQNPRHKITKRGQNVTFRCDPISEHNRLYWYRQTLGQGPEFLTYFQNEAQLEKSRLLSDRFSAERPKGSFSTLEIQRTEQGDSAMYLCASSSIMGGASSGANVLTFGAGSRLTVL.

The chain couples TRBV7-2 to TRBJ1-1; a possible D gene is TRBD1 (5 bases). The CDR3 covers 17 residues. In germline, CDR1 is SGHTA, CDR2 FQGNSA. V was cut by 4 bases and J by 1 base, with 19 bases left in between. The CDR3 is CASSSQDAGYENTEAFF. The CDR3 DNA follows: TGTGCCAGCAGCTCCCAAGATGCAGGGTATGAGAACACTGAAGCTTTCTTT.

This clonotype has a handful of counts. CDR3 region: CASGNEAPITDTQYF. Here the CDR3 DNA reads TGTGCCAGCGGAAATGAGGCGCCAATTACAGATACGCAGTATTTT. This rearrangement joins TRBV12-3 or TRBV12-4 to TRBJ2-3; D unclear. Trimming pared 8 bases from V and 3 bases from J, leaving 18 bases between. The CDR3 length is 15 residues.

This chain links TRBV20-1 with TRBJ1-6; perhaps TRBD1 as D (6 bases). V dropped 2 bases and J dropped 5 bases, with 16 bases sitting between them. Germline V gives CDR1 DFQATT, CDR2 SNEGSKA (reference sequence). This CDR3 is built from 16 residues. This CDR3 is CSARRGGAGNNSPLHF. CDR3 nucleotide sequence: TGCAGTGCTAGACGTGGGGGGGCAGGCAATAATTCACCCCTCCACTTT.

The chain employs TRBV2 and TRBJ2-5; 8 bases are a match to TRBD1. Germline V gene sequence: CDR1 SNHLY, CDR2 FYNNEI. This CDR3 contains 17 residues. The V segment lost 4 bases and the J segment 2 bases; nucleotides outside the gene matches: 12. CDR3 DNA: TGTGCCAGCAGTGCGACAATGGACAGGGTTGAACAAGAGACCCAGTACTTC. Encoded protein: CASSATMDRVEQETQYF.

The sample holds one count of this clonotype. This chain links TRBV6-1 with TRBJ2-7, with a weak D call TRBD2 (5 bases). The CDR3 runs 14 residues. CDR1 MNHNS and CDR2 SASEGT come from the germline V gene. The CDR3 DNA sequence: TGTGCATCGGACTTACCGTTCCGATCCTACGAGCAGTACTTC. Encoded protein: CASDLPFRSYEQYF.

The CDR3 DNA is TGTGCCAGCAGCCCTCACTCGGACAGGTCGCCCTACGAGCAGTACTTC. This encodes CASSPHSDRSPYEQYF. The chain has TRBV11-2 and TRBJ2-7; 7 nucleotides agree with TRBD1. V shed 5 bases and J 2 bases; nucleotides not matched to a gene: 12. CDR3 length: 16 residues. Germline V gene lookup returns CDR1 SGHAT and CDR2 FQNNGV.

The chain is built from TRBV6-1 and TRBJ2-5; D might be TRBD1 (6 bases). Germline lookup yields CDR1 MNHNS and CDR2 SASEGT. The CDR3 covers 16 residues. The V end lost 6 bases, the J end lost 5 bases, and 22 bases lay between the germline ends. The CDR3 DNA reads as TGTGCCAGCAGCGAGGACGAGATACAGGGTTTTGAGACCCAGTACTTC. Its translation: CASSEDEIQGFETQYF.

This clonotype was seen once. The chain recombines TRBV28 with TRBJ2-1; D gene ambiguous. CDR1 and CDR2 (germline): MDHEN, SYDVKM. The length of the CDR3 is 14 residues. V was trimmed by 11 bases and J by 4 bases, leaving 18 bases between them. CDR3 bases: TGTGCCGCCGGGTCAAGTCTATCGTACAATGAGCAGTTCTTC. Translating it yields CAAGSSLSYNEQFF.

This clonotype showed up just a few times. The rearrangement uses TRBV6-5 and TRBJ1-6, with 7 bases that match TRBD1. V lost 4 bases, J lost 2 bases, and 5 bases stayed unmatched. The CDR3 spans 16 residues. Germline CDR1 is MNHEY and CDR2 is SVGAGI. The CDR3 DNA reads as TGTGCCAGCAGTTTTACAGGGGTCACCTATAATTCACCCCTCCACTTT. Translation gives CASSFTGVTYNSPLHF.

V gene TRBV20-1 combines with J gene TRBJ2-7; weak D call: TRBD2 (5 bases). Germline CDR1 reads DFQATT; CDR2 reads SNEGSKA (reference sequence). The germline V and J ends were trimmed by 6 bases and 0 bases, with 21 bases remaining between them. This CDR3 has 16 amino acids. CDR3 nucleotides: TGCAGTGCAGATAGGACCCCAGGACTTCTCTCCTACGAGCAGTACTTC. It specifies CSADRTPGLLSYEQYF.

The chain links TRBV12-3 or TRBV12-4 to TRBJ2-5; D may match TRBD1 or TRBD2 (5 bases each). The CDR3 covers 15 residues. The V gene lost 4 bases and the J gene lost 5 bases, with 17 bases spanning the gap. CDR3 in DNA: TGTGCCAGCAGTTACACAGGACGGACTGGGGAGACCCAGTACTTC. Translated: CASSYTGRTGETQYF.

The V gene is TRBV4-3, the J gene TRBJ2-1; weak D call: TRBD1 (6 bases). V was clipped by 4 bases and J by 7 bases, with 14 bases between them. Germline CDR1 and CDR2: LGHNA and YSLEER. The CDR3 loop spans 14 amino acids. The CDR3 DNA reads TGCGCCAGCAGCCGGGGGACAATTGGAAATGAGCAGTTCTTC. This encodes CASSRGTIGNEQFF.

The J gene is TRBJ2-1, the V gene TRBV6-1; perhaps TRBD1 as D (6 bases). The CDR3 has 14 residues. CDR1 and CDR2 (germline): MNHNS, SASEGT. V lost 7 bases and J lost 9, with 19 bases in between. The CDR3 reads CASTHSTGMGEQFF. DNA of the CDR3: TGTGCCAGCACCCACTCGACAGGAATGGGTGAGCAGTTCTTC.

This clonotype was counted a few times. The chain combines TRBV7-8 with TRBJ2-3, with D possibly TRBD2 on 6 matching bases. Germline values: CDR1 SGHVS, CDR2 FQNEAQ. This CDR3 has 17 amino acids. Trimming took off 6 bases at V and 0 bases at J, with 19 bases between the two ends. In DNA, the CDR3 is TGTGCCAGCAGTACTACCCCGGGACTCCGGAGCACAGATACGCAGTATTTT. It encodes CASSTTPGLRSTDTQYF.

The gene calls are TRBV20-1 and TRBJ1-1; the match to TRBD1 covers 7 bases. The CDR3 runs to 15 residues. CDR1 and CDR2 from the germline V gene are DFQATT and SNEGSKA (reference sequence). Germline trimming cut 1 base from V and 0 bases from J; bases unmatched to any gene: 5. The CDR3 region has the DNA TGCAGTGCTAGAGCTGCGGACAGGTTGAACACTGAAGCTTTCTTT. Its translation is CSARAADRLNTEAFF.

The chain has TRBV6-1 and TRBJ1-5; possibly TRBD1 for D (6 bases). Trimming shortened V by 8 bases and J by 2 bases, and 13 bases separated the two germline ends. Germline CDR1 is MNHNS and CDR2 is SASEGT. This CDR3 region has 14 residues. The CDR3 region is CASLEGVGNQPQHF. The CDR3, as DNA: TGTGCCAGCCTAGAGGGGGTTGGCAATCAGCCCCAGCATTTT.

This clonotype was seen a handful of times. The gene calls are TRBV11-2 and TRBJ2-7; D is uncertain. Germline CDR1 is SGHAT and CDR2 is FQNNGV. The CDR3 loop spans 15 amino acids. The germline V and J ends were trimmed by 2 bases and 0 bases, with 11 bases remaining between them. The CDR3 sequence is CASSLSKLLSYEQYF. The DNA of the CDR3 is TGTGCCAGCAGCTTATCGAAGCTCCTCTCCTACGAGCAGTACTTC.

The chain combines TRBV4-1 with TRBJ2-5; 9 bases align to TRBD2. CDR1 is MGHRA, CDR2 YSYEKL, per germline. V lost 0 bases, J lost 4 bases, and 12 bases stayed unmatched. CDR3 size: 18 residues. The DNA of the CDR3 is TGCGCCAGCAGCCAAGATGATAGCGGCGGGGGGGCCCGAGAGACCCAGTACTTC. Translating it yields CASSQDDSGGGARETQYF.

Here the CDR3 reads CATSRDGAGPYNEQFF. CDR3 DNA sequence: TGTGCCACCAGCAGAGATGGAGCGGGGCCTTACAATGAGCAGTTCTTC. V is TRBV15 and J is TRBJ2-1; 7 positions agree with TRBD2. J gave up 4 bases and V 0 bases, and 6 bases lay outside the gene matches. This CDR3 has 16 amino acids. CDR1 LNHNV and CDR2 YYDKDF come from the germline V gene (reference sequence).

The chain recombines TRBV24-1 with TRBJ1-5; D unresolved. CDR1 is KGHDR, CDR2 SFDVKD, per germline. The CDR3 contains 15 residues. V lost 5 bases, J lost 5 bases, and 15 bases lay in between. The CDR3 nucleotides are TGTGCCACCAGTGGGTATGGAGGAGTTGATCAGCCCCAGCATTTT. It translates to CATSGYGGVDQPQHF.

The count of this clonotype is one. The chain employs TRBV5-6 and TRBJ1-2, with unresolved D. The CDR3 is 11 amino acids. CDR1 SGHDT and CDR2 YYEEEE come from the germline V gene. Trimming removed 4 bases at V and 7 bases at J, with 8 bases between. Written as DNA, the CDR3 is TGTGCCAGCAGCGGACTCGGTGGCTACACCTTC. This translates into CASSGLGGYTF. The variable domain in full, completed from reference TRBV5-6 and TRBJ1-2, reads DAGVTQSPTHLIKTRGQQVTLRCSPKSGHDTVSWYQQALGQGPQFIFQYYEEEERQRGNFPDRFSGHQFPNYSSELNVNALLLGDSALYLCASSGLGGYTFGSGTRLTVV.

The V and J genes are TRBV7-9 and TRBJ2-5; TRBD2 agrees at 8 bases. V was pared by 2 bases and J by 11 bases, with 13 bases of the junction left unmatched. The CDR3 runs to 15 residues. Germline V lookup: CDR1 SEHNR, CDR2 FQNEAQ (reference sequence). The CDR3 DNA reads TGTGCCAGCAGCTTACTCTGGCGGGGGGATGGTGAGCAGTACTTC. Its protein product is CASSLLWRGDGEQYF.

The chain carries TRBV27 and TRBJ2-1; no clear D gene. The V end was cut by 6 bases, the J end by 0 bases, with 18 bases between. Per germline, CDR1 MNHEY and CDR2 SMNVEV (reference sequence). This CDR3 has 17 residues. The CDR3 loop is CASSRNLQLSSYNEQFF. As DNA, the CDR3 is TGTGCCAGCAGCCGAAACCTTCAACTTAGCTCCTACAATGAGCAGTTCTTC.

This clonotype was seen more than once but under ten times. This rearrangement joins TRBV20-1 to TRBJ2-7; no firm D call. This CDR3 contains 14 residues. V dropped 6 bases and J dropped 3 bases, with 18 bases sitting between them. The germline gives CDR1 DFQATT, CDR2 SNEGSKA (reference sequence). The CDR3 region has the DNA TGCAGTGCCCCGAGGACGGATAAAATCTACGAGCAGTACTTC. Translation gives CSAPRTDKIYEQYF.